This section outlines one T cell receptor (beta chain) sequence together with its context. As yet, its antigen is unknown. Profiling relied on immunoSEQ multiplex PCR, and the TCRdb table lists in-frame clones only, not all of them. The table has over 35,000 clones, more than 80% seen once. These data come from a study of a mutant IDH1 vaccine in newly diagnosed glioma. Study-wide points: The authors found pseudoprogression apparently unrelated to changes in top peripheral T cell clonotypes.

The germline V and J ends were trimmed by 6 bases and 2 bases, with 15 bases remaining between them. Germline V CDR1 and CDR2: LNHDA, SQIVND (reference sequence). This CDR3 comprises 15 residues. As to time point: week 23, last vaccination. Vaccination comprised doses that each held 300 ug of mutant IDH1 20-mer peptide, plus topical imiquimod. The sequences come from PBMCs, collected from a glioma patient whose treatment included an IDH1 peptide vaccine. The chain has TRBV19 and TRBJ2-3, with a possible D match to TRBD2 (5 bases). This clonotype was sampled from a man aged 40-50 years with glioma. In DNA form, the CDR3 reads TGTGCCAGTAGCTCGTGGGAGCGCAACACAGATACGCAGTATTTT. It translates to CASSSWERNTDTQYF.